The next 16 T cell receptor beta chains were all read from a single sample in a study of blood T cell repertoires in COVID-19. Assay: immunoSEQ multiplex PCR; the TCRdb copy retains only in-frame clones and omits some. The sample records under 200,000 clones, about 84% being singletons. Sequences were obtained from PBMCs or T cells enriched from blood (not recorded which). Receptors originate from a man between 35 and 55 years old with acute COVID-19.

V and J are TRBV27 and TRBJ1-2; TRBD1 matches at 7 bases. The length of the CDR3 is 13 residues. With V trimmed by 6 bases and J by 6 bases, 7 bases remained unmatched. Germline V gene lookup returns CDR1 MNHEY and CDR2 SMNVEV (reference sequence). This CDR3 is CASSAGGGHGYTF. The CDR3 bases are TGTGCCAGCAGCGCGGGAGGGGGCCATGGCTACACCTTC.

V usage is TRBV28 and J usage is TRBJ2-7; D remains unclear. Between the trimmed V and J ends, which lost 2 bases and 0 bases, there was a span of 8 bases. CDR3 length: 14 residues. Germline V CDR1 and CDR2: MDHEN, SYDVKM. This chain's CDR3 is CASSLPRNSYEQYF. The CDR3 DNA reads as TGTGCCAGCAGTTTACCCAGGAACTCCTACGAGCAGTACTTC.

The chain has TRBV6-5 and TRBJ2-1, with 13 bases lining up with TRBD2. This CDR3 region has 14 residues. The germline V gene has CDR1 MNHEY and CDR2 SVGAGI. V shed 9 bases, J shed 7 bases, and the junction held 6 bases outside the gene matches. The chain's CDR3 is CASSTSGRVNEQFF. Here the CDR3 DNA reads TGTGCCAGTTCTACTAGCGGGAGGGTAAATGAGCAGTTCTTC.

The V call is TRBV6-5, the J call TRBJ1-2; no clear D. The length of the CDR3 is 13 residues. Trimming took 2 bases from V and 2 from J, leaving 6 bases between them. The V gene's germline CDR1 is MNHEY and CDR2 SVGAGI. CDR3 region: CASSYVGNYGYTF. The CDR3 DNA reads as TGTGCCAGCAGTTACGTCGGGAACTATGGCTACACCTTC.

The chain has TRBV7-2 and TRBJ2-7, with D perhaps TRBD1 (7 bases). The CDR3 is 14 amino acids. Trimming removed 4 bases at V and 7 bases at J, with 17 bases between. Germline assignment: CDR1 SGHTA and CDR2 FQGNSA. The CDR3 loop is CASSWGDSREEQYF. The CDR3 DNA reads TGTGCCAGCAGCTGGGGGGACAGTCGCGAGGAGCAGTACTTC.

This clone was counted once. CDR3 in DNA: TGTGCCACCGAGGGAGTTTATACGCAGTATTTT. Translating it yields CATEGVYTQYF. V usage is TRBV18 and J usage is TRBJ2-3; weak D call: TRBD2 (5 bases). V lost 10 bases and J lost 7, with 12 bases in between. The CDR3 runs to 11 residues. The germline CDR1 and CDR2 sequences are KGHSH and LQKENI.

The V gene is TRBV11-2, the J gene TRBJ2-1; a weak D match, TRBD1 (5 bases). CDR1 is SGHAT and CDR2 is FQNNGV in the germline V gene. V lost 1 base to trimming and J lost 11 bases, with 9 bases between them. CDR3 length: 12 amino acids. This CDR3 reads CASSLGQRKQFF. CDR3 DNA: TGTGCCAGCAGCTTAGGACAGCGTAAGCAGTTCTTC. The whole variable domain, filled in from reference TRBV11-2 and TRBJ2-1, reads EAGVAQSPRYKIIEKRQSVAFWCNPISGHATLYWYQQILGQGPKLLIQFQNNGVVDDSQLPKDRFSAERLKGVDSTLKIQPAKLEDSAVYLCASSLGQRKQFFGPGTRLTVL.

J is TRBJ2-2 and V is TRBV10-3; D perhaps matches TRBD1 (6 bases). Germline assignment: CDR1 ENHRY and CDR2 SYGVKD. The V and J ends lost 4 bases and 4 bases respectively, with 22 bases between them. The length of the CDR3 is 18 residues. The CDR3 DNA is TGTGCCATCAGTGGACAGAAACAGGGACGCGCGGGCACCGGGGAGCTGTTTTTT. Its protein is CAISGQKQGRAGTGELFF.

This clone showed up many times. This chain links TRBV27 with TRBJ2-3; no definite D call. The germline CDR1 and CDR2 sequences are MNHEY and SMNVEV (reference sequence). The CDR3 is made up of 16 amino acids. V lost 6 bases and J lost 2, with 18 bases in between. CDR3 nucleotides: TGTGCCAGCAGCCTCCATCGGCCATTAGCCACAGATACGCAGTATTTT. This encodes CASSLHRPLATDTQYF.

This chain links TRBV15 with TRBJ2-7, with D tentatively TRBD2 (5 bases). This CDR3 is 13 amino acids long. CDR1 and CDR2 from the germline V gene are LNHNV and YYDKDF (reference sequence). Trimming took 4 bases from V and 9 from J, leaving 16 bases between them. The CDR3 reads CATSNPLLEAQYF. CDR3 in DNA: TGTGCCACCAGCAACCCCCTGTTGGAGGCGCAGTACTTC.

The rearrangement joins TRBV7-3 to TRBJ2-1, with 9 bases fitting TRBD2. Germline CDR1 reads SGHTA; CDR2 reads FQGTGA. The CDR3 consists of 15 residues. V lost 2 bases to trimming and J lost 6 bases; unmatched junction nucleotides: 5. In nucleotides, the CDR3 is TGTGCCAGCAGCTTAGCGGGAGGGCCCTTCAATGAGCAGTTCTTC. The encoded protein is CASSLAGGPFNEQFF.

J is TRBJ1-1 and V is TRBV28, with unresolved D. The CDR3 loop spans 13 amino acids. With 3 bases removed from V and 3 bases from J, the gap between germline ends came to 8 bases. In germline, CDR1 is MDHEN, CDR2 SYDVKM. This chain's CDR3 is CASSFREYTEAFF. The CDR3 nucleotides read TGTGCCAGCAGTTTTAGAGAGTACACTGAAGCTTTCTTT.

The chain couples TRBV11-2 to TRBJ2-7; TRBD2 agrees at 8 bases. CDR1 is SGHAT, CDR2 FQNNGV, per germline. V shed 1 base, J shed 7 bases, and the junction held 3 bases outside the gene matches. The length of the CDR3 is 13 residues. CDR3 DNA sequence: TGTGCCAGCAGCTTAGGAACTAGCGGTGAGCAGTACTTC. It translates to CASSLGTSGEQYF. Variable domain in full (rest from reference TRBV11-2 and TRBJ2-7): EAGVAQSPRYKIIEKRQSVAFWCNPISGHATLYWYQQILGQGPKLLIQFQNNGVVDDSQLPKDRFSAERLKGVDSTLKIQPAKLEDSAVYLCASSLGTSGEQYFGPGTRLTVT.

The chain combines TRBV7-8 with TRBJ2-3; 9 positions agree with TRBD1. CDR3 length equals 15 residues. The V and J ends lost 4 bases and 4 bases, in that order; junction bases with no gene match: 6. CDR1 and CDR2 from the germline V gene are SGHVS and FQNEAQ. CDR3: CASSSDRGRADTQYF. The CDR3 DNA reads TGTGCCAGCAGCTCGGACAGGGGTCGGGCAGATACGCAGTATTTT.

The rearrangement links TRBV28 to TRBJ1-6, with a possible D match to TRBD1 (5 bases). This CDR3 region has 14 residues. Trimming cost V 6 bases and J 13 bases, with 19 bases left between them. CDR1 is MDHEN and CDR2 is SYDVKM in the germline V gene. The DNA for the CDR3 is TGTGCCAGCAGCCAACATGGGGCAATAGTGCCCCTCCACTTT. Protein product: CASSQHGAIVPLHF.

The chain is built from TRBV20-1 and TRBJ1-2; D unresolved. Looked up from germline, CDR1 is DFQATT and CDR2 is SNEGSKA (reference sequence). V was pared by 6 bases and J by 5 bases, with 10 bases between. The CDR3 extends over 11 amino acids. CDR3 in amino acids: CSARAGYGYTF. CDR3 in DNA: TGCAGTGCCCGGGCGGGGTATGGCTACACCTTC.